The subject of this entry is one T cell receptor beta chain. This CDR3 has 16 amino acids. Looked up from germline, CDR1 is MNHEY and CDR2 is SVGEGT. V lost 4 bases and J 0 bases, leaving 13 bases between the germline ends. These data come from a study of Ad26.COV2.S vaccination and SARS-CoV-2 variants. Treatment: around 19 received Ad26.COV2.S at low or high dose, single or two shots; 5 received placebo; per-sample allocation not given. The study sampled participants on day 63 after the first vaccine or placebo injection. Expression of Wuhan-strain SARS-CoV-2 spike came from the Ad26 vector that formed the vaccine. Profiling relied on immunoSEQ multiplex PCR, and the TCRdb table lists in-frame clones only, not all of them. The table has about 390,000 clones, 80% to 90% seen once.

The source of this sequence is a person between 18 and 59 years old who received the Ad26.COV2.S COVID-19 vaccine or a placebo. This sequence joins TRBV6-2 or TRBV6-3 and TRBJ1-5, with D possibly being TRBD1 (5 bases). The sequenced sample was peripheral blood, obtained in a trial of Ad26.COV2.S vaccine versus placebo. The CDR3 DNA follows: TGTGCCAGCAGTTTCCCGACAGTCTATAGCAATCAGCCCCAGCATTTT. Amino acid sequence: CASSFPTVYSNQPQHF.